The clone carrying this T cell receptor (beta chain) was seen a single time. Its antigen is not identified. The V segment lost 6 bases and the J segment 0 bases; nucleotides outside the gene matches: 7. From germline, CDR1 is MNHEY and CDR2 SVGEGT. This CDR3 has 16 residues. Repertoires were generated with immunoSEQ multiplex PCR, while TCRdb's copy carries only in-frame clones and drops some. This table holds roughly 180,000 clones, over 80% found once. These data are taken from a study of T cell responses to AZD1222 COVID-19 vaccine. General study results and limits: Spike-specific TCR breadth and depth went up after people got two AZD1222 doses. Of the AZD1222 recipients, only 6 or 7 were seropositive at baseline.

Sample: peripheral blood, taken on day 0 of AZD1222 vaccination. The sequence derives from an adult in good health. The chain employs TRBV6-2 or TRBV6-3 and TRBJ2-5; TRBD2 matches 10 bases. CDR3 sequence reads: CASSRGLAVYQETQYF. DNA of the CDR3: TGTGCCAGCAGCCGTGGACTAGCGGTTTACCAAGAGACCCAGTACTTC.